These T cell receptor beta chains were read from a single sample in a study of T cells expressing NK-cell markers. TCRdb processed the 5' RACE reads again and assigns one entry to each CDR3 protein, with no DNA. The sample includes some 390,000 distinct CDR3 sequences. Sequenced sample: blood T cells: a sorted CD56 or NKG2C T cell subset, CD4+ or CD8+ T cells, or bulk PBMC T cells (not recorded which). These receptors all come from a woman aged 50 to 60 in good health. The CDR3 runs from the conserved cysteine through the conserved F or W. Fields, in order: V gene, J gene, CDR3 protein.

V: TRBV29-1; J: TRBJ2-7; CDR3: CSTRDSSYEQYF
V: TRBV27; J: TRBJ2-1; CDR3: CASSSDRGSYNEQFF
V: TRBV6-5; J: TRBJ1-1; CDR3: CASSYFGTGASEAFF
V: TRBV2; J: TRBJ2-4; CDR3: CASSGPRLAKNIQYF
V: TRBV24-1; J: TRBJ2-5; CDR3: CATLAKGEETQYF
V: TRBV14; J: TRBJ1-1; CDR3: CASSLMNTEAFF
V: TRBV4-1; J: TRBJ1-2; CDR3: CASSSGPNYGYTF
V: TRBV7-9; J: TRBJ2-1; CDR3: CASSLQRTKNEQFF
V: TRBV19; J: TRBJ2-7; CDR3: CASSIQAGDSYEQYF
V: TRBV5-1; J: TRBJ2-5; CDR3: CASSPEPGHLDGTQYF
V: TRBV4-1; J: TRBJ2-5; CDR3: CASSQVVVETQYF
V: TRBV4-1; J: TRBJ2-3; CDR3: CASSQGLGSSSTDTQYF
V: TRBV5-1; J: TRBJ1-2; CDR3: CASSLVAGANYGYTF
V: TRBV9; J: TRBJ2-2; CDR3: CASSAQQGALGELFF
V: TRBV5-1; J: TRBJ2-2; CDR3: CASTELYTGELFF
V: TRBV20-1; J: TRBJ2-2; CDR3: CSARDPRGGGELFF
V: TRBV3-1; J: TRBJ1-4; CDR3: CASSQARTGNEKLFF
V: TRBV12-3/TRBV12-4; J: TRBJ2-1; CDR3: CASSPGQAYNEQFF
V: TRBV25-1; J: TRBJ1-1; CDR3: CATRGTQNTEAFF
V: TRBV11-1; J: TRBJ1-2; CDR3: CASSSMQGFDYGYTF
V: TRBV12-3/TRBV12-4; J: TRBJ2-2; CDR3: CASSNTDRDTGELFF
V: TRBV2; J: TRBJ2-7; CDR3: CASKGTPYEQYF
V: TRBV12-3/TRBV12-4; J: TRBJ1-1; CDR3: CASRYLQGDTEAFF
V: TRBV19; J: TRBJ1-6; CDR3: CASKGQGNSPLHF
V: TRBV27; J: TRBJ2-2; CDR3: CASRSGSSTGELFF
V: TRBV10-3; J: TRBJ2-5; CDR3: CAIMRDSTQETQYF
V: TRBV29-1; J: TRBJ2-7; CDR3: CSVETSSYEQYF
V: TRBV12-3/TRBV12-4; J: TRBJ1-1; CDR3: CASTPDRVVMAFF
V: TRBV5-1; J: TRBJ2-7; CDR3: CASSISGANYEQYF
V: TRBV27; J: TRBJ2-1; CDR3: CASSFGTGSEQFF
V: TRBV6-5; J: TRBJ1-2; CDR3: CASNSRDYGYTF
V: TRBV14; J: TRBJ1-1; CDR3: CASRRVGDNEAFF
V: TRBV27; J: TRBJ2-5; CDR3: CASSYAGSLQETQYF
V: TRBV12-3/TRBV12-4; J: TRBJ2-7; CDR3: CASSFKGPHYEQYF
V: TRBV20-1; J: TRBJ2-5; CDR3: CSARGVGETQYF
V: TRBV28; J: TRBJ2-1; CDR3: CASSPQGPNEQFF
V: TRBV7-2; J: TRBJ1-2; CDR3: CASSLLSGGGYTF
V: TRBV20-1; J: TRBJ2-1; CDR3: CSASGTSGGVYEQFF
V: TRBV7-9; J: TRBJ2-1; CDR3: CASSFTAPSYNEQFF
V: TRBV20-1; J: TRBJ2-7; CDR3: CSAQSPTSSYEQYF
V: TRBV6-5; J: TRBJ2-7; CDR3: CASSYNQLATPPYEQYF
V: TRBV4-2; J: TRBJ2-7; CDR3: CASSQFEAAYEQYF
V: TRBV24-1; J: TRBJ2-1; CDR3: CATSIPGQRSNEQFF
V: TRBV12-3/TRBV12-4; J: TRBJ2-7; CDR3: CASSQSRRYEQYF
V: TRBV29-1; J: TRBJ1-6; CDR3: CSVGAGTDNSPLHF
V: TRBV5-1; J: TRBJ2-3; CDR3: CASSPWVTSGRADTQYF
V: TRBV11-3; J: TRBJ2-2; CDR3: CASSSGTTRPRELFF
V: TRBV9; J: TRBJ2-2; CDR3: CASSVEGNGNPGELFF